Included here is one T cell receptor beta chain sequence, with context. Its antigen remains unidentified. A much larger clone differs by one base, so this may be a read error. This CDR3 fails to terminate in the conserved phenylalanine or tryptophan, so it likely reflects a read error. The V gene end was trimmed by 5 bases and the J gene end by 0 bases; junction bases not matched to a gene: 4. The CDR3 spans 16 residues. Germline values: CDR1 SGHTA, CDR2 FQGTGA. These data belong to a study of CD8+CD57+ T cells in acquired aplastic anemia. Study-wide findings and caveats: Simpson's diversity of CD8+ cells was not significantly different in patients compared with controls. Some 29 shared CD8+ CDR3s appeared highly expressed within patients' immunodominant clones.

Previously, flow cytometry had revealed CD8+CD57+ cell expansion in the patients chosen for sequencing. Each patient carried a diagnosis of severe acquired aplastic anemia. Investigators profiled TCR beta VDJ and CDR3 from genomic DNA template. TCRdb reprocessed the reads via MiXCR and lists one record per CDR3 protein. The table shows a few hundred thousand distinct CDR3 sequences, with over 40% occurring only once. This clonotype was obtained from a human donor with aplastic anemia. Sample: sorted CD4+, CD8+, or CD8+CD57+ T cells (not recorded which) from PBMCs. The chain combines TRBV7-3 with TRBJ2-2; 9 bases agree with TRBD2. In nucleotides, the CDR3 is TGTGCCAGCAGCCGCGGGGGGGGGGCGAACACCGGGGAGCTGTTTCTT. This translates into CASSRGGGANTGELFL.